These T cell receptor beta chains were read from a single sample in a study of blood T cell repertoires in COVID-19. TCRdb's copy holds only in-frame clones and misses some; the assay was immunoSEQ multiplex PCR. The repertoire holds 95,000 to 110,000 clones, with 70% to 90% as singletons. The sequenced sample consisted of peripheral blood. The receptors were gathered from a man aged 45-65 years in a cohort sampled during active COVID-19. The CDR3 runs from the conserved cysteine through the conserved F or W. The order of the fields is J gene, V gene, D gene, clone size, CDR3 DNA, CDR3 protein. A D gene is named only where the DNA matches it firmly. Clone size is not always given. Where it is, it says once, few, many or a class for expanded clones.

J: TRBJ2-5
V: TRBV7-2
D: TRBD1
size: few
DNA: TGTGCCAGCAGCGACACCGGGACAGGGGGAGAGACCCAGTACTTC
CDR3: CASSDTGTGGETQYF

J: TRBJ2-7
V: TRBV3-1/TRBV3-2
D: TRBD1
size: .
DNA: TGTGCCAGCAGGCTCTCGGGACAGAGGACCTACGAGCAGTACTTC
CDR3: CASRLSGQRTYEQYF

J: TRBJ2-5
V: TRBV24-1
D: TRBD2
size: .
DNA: TGTGCCACCAGCCGTACCGGGACTAGCGGCTCAGAGACCCAGTACTTC
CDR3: CATSRTGTSGSETQYF

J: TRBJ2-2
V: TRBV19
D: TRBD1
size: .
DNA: TGTGCCAGCATAAAATCCGGGACAGGGAAAGCCGGGGAGCTGTTTTTT
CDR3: CASIKSGTGKAGELFF

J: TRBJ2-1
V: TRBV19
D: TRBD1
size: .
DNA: TGTGCCAGTAGTATTTTAGGGGACAGCAACAATGAGCAGTTCTTC
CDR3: CASSILGDSNNEQFF

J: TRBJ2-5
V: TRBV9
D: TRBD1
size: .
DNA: TGTGCCAGCAGCGCCGACAGGGGGGATGAGGAGACCCAGTACTTC
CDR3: CASSADRGDEETQYF

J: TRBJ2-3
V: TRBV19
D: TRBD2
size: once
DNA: TGTGCCAGTAGGAAGACTAGCGGGGGGGGGCAAGATACGCAGTATTTT
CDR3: CASRKTSGGGQDTQYF

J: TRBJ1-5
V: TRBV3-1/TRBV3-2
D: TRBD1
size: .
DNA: TGTGCCAGCAGCCAAGTCCCAGGGGGCGGTCAGCCCCAGCATTTT
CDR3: CASSQVPGGGQPQHF

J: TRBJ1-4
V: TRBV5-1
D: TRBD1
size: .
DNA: TGCGCCAGCAGCTTGTTAAGTGGGACAGGGGTGGAAAAACTGTTTTTT
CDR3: CASSLLSGTGVEKLFF

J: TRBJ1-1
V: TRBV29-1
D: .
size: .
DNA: TGCAGCGTTGATGACGGGAAGAACACTGAAGCTTTCTTT
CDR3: CSVDDGKNTEAFF

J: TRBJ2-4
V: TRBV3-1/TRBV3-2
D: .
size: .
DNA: TGTGCCAGCAGCCAAACAGGCGAAGCCAAAAACATTCAGTACTTC
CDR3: CASSQTGEAKNIQYF

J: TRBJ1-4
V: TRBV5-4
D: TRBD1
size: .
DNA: TGTGCCAGCAGCTTGAGGGGACAGGGGAGTGAAAAACTGTTTTTT
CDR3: CASSLRGQGSEKLFF

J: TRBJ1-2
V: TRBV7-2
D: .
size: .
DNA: TGTGCCAGCAGCCGAAACTGGGGCTACACCTTC
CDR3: CASSRNWGYTF

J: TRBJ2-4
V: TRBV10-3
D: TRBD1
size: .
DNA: TGTGCCATCAGTGAAACCGGGACAGGGGGCAACTTGGCCAAAAACATTCAGTACTTC
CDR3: CAISETGTGGNLAKNIQYF

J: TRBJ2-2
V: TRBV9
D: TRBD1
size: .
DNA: TGTGCCAGCAGCGCAAGACAGGGAGCCACCGGGGAGCTGTTTTTT
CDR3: CASSARQGATGELFF

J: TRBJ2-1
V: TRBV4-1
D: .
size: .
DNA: TGCGCCAGCAGCCAATTAGAGTTGGTTGGGCAGTTCTTC
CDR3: CASSQLELVGQFF

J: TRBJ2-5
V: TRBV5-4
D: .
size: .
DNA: TGTGCCAGCAGCTTGGTCGGGGGAGGAGAGACCCAGTACTTC
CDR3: CASSLVGGGETQYF

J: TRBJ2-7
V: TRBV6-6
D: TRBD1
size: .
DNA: TGTGCCAGCAGTTGGGGACAGGCCTCCTACGAGCAGTACTTC
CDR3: CASSWGQASYEQYF

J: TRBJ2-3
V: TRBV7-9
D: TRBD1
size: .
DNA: TGTGCCAGCAGCGCCGGGACAGGCACAGATACGCAGTATTTT
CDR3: CASSAGTGTDTQYF

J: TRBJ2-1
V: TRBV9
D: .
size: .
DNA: TGTGCCAGCAGCGTAGGAGTGACATCCAATGAGCAGTTCTTC
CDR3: CASSVGVTSNEQFF

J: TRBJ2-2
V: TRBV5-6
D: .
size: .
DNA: TGTGCCAGCAGGGGGTCAGGGGTCGCCGGGGAGCTGTTTTTT
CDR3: CASRGSGVAGELFF

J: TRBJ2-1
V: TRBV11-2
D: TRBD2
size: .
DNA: TGTGCCAGCAGCCCCGGGGGGTATGGAAATGAGCAGTTCTTC
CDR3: CASSPGGYGNEQFF

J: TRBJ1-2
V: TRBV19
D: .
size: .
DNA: TGTGCCAGTAGTATAACAGCCGGGGCTAACTATGGCTACACCTTC
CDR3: CASSITAGANYGYTF

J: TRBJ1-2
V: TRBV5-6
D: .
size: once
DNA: TGTGCCAGCAAGAAGCTGTCCCGCGGCTATGGCTACACCTTC
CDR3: CASKKLSRGYGYTF

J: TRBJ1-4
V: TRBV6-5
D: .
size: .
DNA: TGTGCCAGCAGTCTGGGGCGGGAAAGGGAAAAACTGTTTTTT
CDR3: CASSLGREREKLFF

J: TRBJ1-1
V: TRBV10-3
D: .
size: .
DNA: TGTGCCATCTCGGGGACAAGCGTACGTCTGAACACTGAAGCTTTCTTT
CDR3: CAISGTSVRLNTEAFF